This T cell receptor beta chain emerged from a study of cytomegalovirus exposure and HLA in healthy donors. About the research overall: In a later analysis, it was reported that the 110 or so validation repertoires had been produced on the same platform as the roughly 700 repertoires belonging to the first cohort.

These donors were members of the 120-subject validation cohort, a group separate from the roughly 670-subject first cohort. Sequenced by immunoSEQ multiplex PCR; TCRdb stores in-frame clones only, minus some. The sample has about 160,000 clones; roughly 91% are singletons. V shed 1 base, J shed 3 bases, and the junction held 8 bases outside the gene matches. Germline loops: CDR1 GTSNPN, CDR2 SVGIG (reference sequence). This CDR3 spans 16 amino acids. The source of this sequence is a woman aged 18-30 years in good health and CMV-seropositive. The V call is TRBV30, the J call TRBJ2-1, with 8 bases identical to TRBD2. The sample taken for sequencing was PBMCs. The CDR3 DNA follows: TGTGCCTGGAGTGGACTCCCGGGACTAGGCTACAATGAGCAGTTCTTC. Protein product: CAWSGLPGLGYNEQFF.